This is a list of T cell receptor beta chains from one sample in a study of T-cell memory formation after mild COVID-19. TCRdb analysed the 5' RACE reads with MiXCR anew, one entry per CDR3 protein. The sample has hundreds of thousands of distinct CDR3 sequences; roughly a fifth are singletons. The sequenced material came from PBMCs or a T cell subset sorted from them (not recorded which). Receptors were obtained from an adult woman who had mild COVID-19 (a few samples of this study predate the infection). Cell type and time point are not known. CDR3s include the opening cysteine and the closing phenylalanine or tryptophan. The D gene is left open where the match is weak. Expanded clones get a size class; other rows say once, few or many, or leave the size out.

d_call	v_call	j_call	clone_size	cdr3_aa	cdr3_nt
.	TRBV19	TRBJ2-1	.	CASSIRNEQFF	TGTGCCAGTAGTATTAGGAATGAGCAGTTCTTC
.	TRBV5-1	TRBJ2-1	few	CASSSDLQYNEQFF	TGCGCCAGCAGCTCTGATTTGCAGTACAATGAGCAGTTCTTC
.	TRBV19	TRBJ1-2	few	CASSIADNYGYTF	TGTGCCAGTAGTATCGCAGATAACTATGGCTACACCTTC
.	TRBV7-9	TRBJ1-5	few	CASSAQGGGQPQHF	TGTGCCAGCAGCGCTCAGGGAGGAGGTCAGCCCCAGCATTTT
.	TRBV5-1	TRBJ2-7	.	CASSLHAGSSYEQYF	TGCGCCAGCAGCTTGCATGCAGGATCCTCCTACGAGCAGTACTTC
TRBD2	TRBV5-6	TRBJ2-7	.	CASSLTGTSGEQYF	TGTGCCAGCAGCTTAACCGGGACTAGCGGAGAGCAGTACTTC
.	TRBV20-1	TRBJ1-5	few	CSASGGGTVNQPQHF	TGCAGTGCTAGCGGGGGGGGGACCGTCAATCAGCCCCAGCATTTT
.	TRBV4-1	TRBJ1-2	few	CASSQGRGPANYGYTF	TGCGCCAGCAGCCAGGGGCGAGGACCCGCTAACTATGGCTACACCTTC
.	TRBV5-5	TRBJ1-2	few	CASSLELRNYGYTF	TGTGCCAGCAGCTTGGAACTGAGGAACTATGGCTACACCTTC
.	TRBV18	TRBJ2-5	.	CASSPAQPKETQYF	TGTGCCAGCTCACCAGCACAGCCCAAAGAGACCCAGTACTTC
TRBD2	TRBV28	TRBJ2-7	few	CASSFGGSGYEQYF	TGTGCCAGCAGTTTTGGCGGGAGTGGGTACGAGCAGTACTTC
.	TRBV5-5	TRBJ2-1	few	CASSPWDNLNEQFF	TGTGCCAGCAGCCCATGGGACAACCTCAATGAGCAGTTCTTC
TRBD1	TRBV29-1	TRBJ2-1	.	CSARDSPNEQFF	TGCAGCGCCCGGGACAGTCCCAATGAGCAGTTCTTC
.	TRBV24-1	TRBJ2-1	few	CATSETGSSYNEQFF	TGTGCCACCAGCGAAACAGGATCGTCCTACAATGAGCAGTTCTTC
.	TRBV27	TRBJ1-1	.	CASSRPPPGGAFF	TGTGCCAGCAGTCGACCCCCCCCGGGGGGAGCTTTCTTT
.	TRBV12-3/TRBV12-4	TRBJ2-7	.	CASSSFDYEQYF	TGTGCCAGCAGTTCATTCGACTACGAGCAGTACTTC
.	TRBV20-1	TRBJ2-5	few	CSARDPETQYF	TGCAGTGCTAGAGATCCAGAGACCCAGTACTTC
TRBD1	TRBV12-3/TRBV12-4	TRBJ2-7	few	CASSFWDRASYEQYF	TGTGCCAGCAGTTTCTGGGACAGGGCCTCCTACGAGCAGTACTTC
TRBD1	TRBV5-1	TRBJ1-1	.	CASTGQGMNTEAFF	TGCGCCAGCACTGGACAGGGAATGAACACTGAAGCTTTCTTT
.	TRBV2	TRBJ2-1	few	CASRETAFEQFF	TGTGCCAGCAGGGAGACAGCATTTGAGCAGTTCTTC
.	TRBV12-3/TRBV12-4	TRBJ2-7	.	CASSWIRGKSDEQYF	TGTGCCAGCAGTTGGATCAGGGGAAAAAGTGACGAGCAGTACTTC
.	TRBV7-6	TRBJ2-2	.	CASSKETDGELFF	TGTGCCAGCAGCAAGGAGACAGACGGGGAGCTGTTTTTT
TRBD1	TRBV29-1	TRBJ2-2	.	CSVGGQGHTGELFF	TGCAGCGTTGGGGGACAGGGTCACACCGGGGAGCTGTTTTTT
.	TRBV4-1	TRBJ2-7	few	CASSPDVGFTYEQYF	TGCGCCAGCAGCCCCGACGTAGGTTTTACCTACGAGCAGTACTTC
TRBD1	TRBV5-5	TRBJ2-1	.	CASSLTGTGFYNEQFF	TGTGCCAGCAGCTTAACCGGGACAGGATTCTACAATGAGCAGTTCTTC
.	TRBV18	TRBJ1-1	few	CASSRSDVSNTEAFF	TGTGCCAGCTCACGATCTGACGTTTCGAACACTGAAGCTTTCTTT
TRBD1	TRBV12-3/TRBV12-4	TRBJ2-2	.	CASSAQGRITGELFF	TGTGCCAGCAGTGCACAGGGGCGGATCACCGGGGAGCTGTTTTTT
TRBD2	TRBV3-1	TRBJ2-3	.	CASSQNVGRGSTDTQYF	TGTGCCAGCAGCCAAAACGTTGGGCGGGGGAGCACAGATACGCAGTATTTT
.	TRBV5-1	TRBJ1-1	.	CASSSVARATEAFF	TGCGCCAGCAGCTCGGTTGCCAGGGCGACTGAAGCTTTCTTT
.	TRBV9	TRBJ2-2	.	CASSVGNFPGELFF	TGTGCCAGCAGCGTAGGAAATTTCCCCGGGGAGCTGTTTTTT
.	TRBV12-3/TRBV12-4	TRBJ1-5	.	CASSPRVRTSPQHF	TGTGCCAGCAGTCCACGGGTGCGGACCTCGCCCCAGCATTTT
.	TRBV7-2	TRBJ2-5	few	CASSTRLRPGQETQYF	TGTGCCAGCAGCACAAGACTACGACCGGGACAAGAGACCCAGTACTTC
.	TRBV6-2/TRBV6-3	TRBJ2-3	.	CASSPDSPWDTQYF	TGTGCCAGCAGTCCAGACTCCCCATGGGATACGCAGTATTTT
.	TRBV4-1	TRBJ2-1	many	CASSLRDNEQFF	TGCGCCAGCAGCCTTCGAGACAATGAGCAGTTCTTC
.	TRBV6-4	TRBJ2-2	few	CASRLTSLANTGELFF	TGTGCCAGCAGATTAACTAGTCTGGCAAACACCGGGGAGCTGTTTTTT
.	TRBV28	TRBJ2-7	few	CASRLASGFFGEQYF	TGTGCCAGCAGGTTAGCATCAGGGTTCTTCGGGGAGCAGTACTTC
TRBD2	TRBV12-3/TRBV12-4	TRBJ2-5	few	CASSSGGNIETQYF	TGTGCCAGCAGTTCCGGGGGGAATATCGAGACCCAGTACTTC
TRBD2	TRBV14	TRBJ2-2	.	CASSQDGLAGVNTGELFF	TGTGCCAGCAGCCAAGATGGGCTAGCGGGAGTGAACACCGGGGAGCTGTTTTTT
TRBD2	TRBV5-1	TRBJ2-3	.	CASSRGTSGGSSTDTQYF	TGCGCCAGCAGCCGCGGGACTAGCGGGGGATCTAGCACAGATACGCAGTATTTT
TRBD2	TRBV5-1	TRBJ2-1	.	CASSALGGNEQFF	TGCGCCAGCAGCGCCCTGGGGGGGAATGAGCAGTTCTTC
.	TRBV5-1	TRBJ2-1	.	CASSLTFQPVDEQFF	TGCGCCAGCAGCTTGACCTTCCAACCGGTCGATGAGCAGTTCTTC
TRBD2	TRBV7-8	TRBJ2-7	.	CASSFVLAEYEQYF	TGTGCCAGCAGCTTCGTCCTAGCGGAGTACGAGCAGTACTTC
.	TRBV20-1	TRBJ2-1	.	CSATSGLTLRGGQFF	TGCAGTGCGACCTCGGGACTGACTTTGCGTGGTGGGCAGTTCTTC
.	TRBV6-4	TRBJ1-1	.	CASSAQGWGTEAFF	TGTGCCAGCAGTGCACAGGGCTGGGGCACTGAAGCTTTCTTT
.	TRBV7-3	TRBJ2-3	.	CASSLIGRAFPTDTQYF	TGTGCCAGCAGCTTAATAGGGCGGGCGTTCCCCACAGATACGCAGTATTTT
.	TRBV27	TRBJ2-1	few	CASSLHNRVGQFF	TGTGCCAGCAGTTTGCATAACAGGGTGGGGCAGTTCTTC
TRBD1	TRBV5-1	TRBJ1-1	.	CASSVTGGLEAFF	TGCGCCAGCAGCGTTACAGGGGGGCTTGAAGCTTTCTTT
.	TRBV20-1	TRBJ1-1	.	CSARDSGRAMNTEAFF	TGCAGTGCTAGAGATTCGGGCCGCGCCATGAACACTGAAGCTTTCTTT
.	TRBV6-5	TRBJ2-7	few	CASSYAGSGEQYF	TGTGCCAGCAGTTACGCCGGATCGGGGGAGCAGTACTTC